Following are 27 T cell receptor beta chains from one sample sequenced in a study of technical replicates of blood from a handful of donors. The method was immunoSEQ multiplex PCR; TCRdb's version includes in-frame clones alone and lacks a portion of them. The table includes about 97,000 clones, about 95% detected once. The sequenced sample was T cells isolated from PBMCs. These receptors all stem from a human donor in good health.

The chain carries TRBV10-2 and TRBJ1-2; 7 bases line up with TRBD1. This CDR3 has 14 residues. Looked up from germline, CDR1 is WSHSY and CDR2 is SAAADI. V gave up 0 bases and J gave up 8 bases; unmatched junction bases: 6. CDR3 sequence: CASSESKTGRGYTF. The CDR3 DNA follows: TGCGCCAGCAGTGAGTCTAAGACAGGGAGAGGCTACACCTTC.

The chain uses TRBV12-5 and TRBJ1-1, with D tentatively TRBD1 (5 bases). The CDR3 loop spans 11 amino acids. V lost 2 bases and J lost 12, with 10 bases in between. From germline, CDR1 is LGHNT and CDR2 FRNRAP. In DNA form, the CDR3 reads TGTGCTAGTGGTTTGCCAGGGATCTCTTTCTTT. This sequence encodes CASGLPGISFF. Using reference TRBV12-5 and TRBJ1-1 for the parts outside the CDR3, the full variable domain is DARVTQTPRHKVTEMGQEVTMRCQPILGHNTVFWYRQTMMQGLELLAYFRNRAPLDDSGMPKDRFSAEMPDATLATLKIQPSEPRDSAVYFCASGLPGISFFGQGTRLTVV.

The rearrangement joins TRBV5-5 to TRBJ2-1; 12 bases map to TRBD2. This CDR3 is built from 15 residues. Germline lookup yields CDR1 SGHKS and CDR2 YYEKEE (reference sequence). With 5 bases clipped from V and 2 bases from J, the junction kept 2 bases outside the gene matches. CDR3: CASRSSGRAYNEQFF. Here the CDR3 DNA reads TGTGCCAGCAGGTCTAGCGGGAGGGCCTACAATGAGCAGTTCTTC.

The rearrangement links TRBV9 to TRBJ2-5; tentative D call: TRBD1 (6 bases). Deletions cut 3 bases from V and 3 bases from J, with 9 bases between. CDR3 length equals 13 residues. Germline CDR1 and CDR2: SGDLS and YYNGEE. CDR3 region: CASSDHREETQYF. The DNA for the CDR3 is TGTGCCAGCAGCGACCACAGGGAAGAGACCCAGTACTTC. Filled out from reference TRBV9 and TRBJ2-5, the complete variable domain reads DSGVTQTPKHLITATGQRVTLRCSPRSGDLSVYWYQQSLDQGLQFLIQYYNGEERAKGNILERFSAQQFPDLHSELNLSSLELGDSALYFCASSDHREETQYFGPGTRLLVL.

This clone was recorded once. The chain joins TRBV28 to TRBJ1-4, with D possibly being TRBD1 (5 bases). The CDR3 contains 14 residues. V lost 1 base and J lost 11, with 14 bases in between. Germline V gives CDR1 MDHEN, CDR2 SYDVKM. In nucleotides, the CDR3 is TGTGCCAGCAGTTTATCGTCCCTGGAGGGGAAACTGTTTTTT. Translation: CASSLSSLEGKLFF. Full variable domain (outside the CDR3, taken from reference TRBV28 and TRBJ1-4): DVKVTQSSRYLVKRTGEKVFLECVQDMDHENMFWYRQDPGLGLRLIYFSYDVKMKEKGDIPEGYSVSREKKERFSLILESASTNQTSMYLCASSLSSLEGKLFFGSGTQLSVL.

This clone has only one observation. CDR3 DNA: TGTGCCAGCAGTCCGGGACAGTCCTACGAGCAGTACTTC. This codes for CASSPGQSYEQYF. The V gene is TRBV6-1, the J gene TRBJ2-7; the match to TRBD1 covers 7 bases. The CDR3 is 13 residues long. The germline gives CDR1 MNHNS, CDR2 SASEGT. Trimming removed 5 bases from V and 1 base from J; junction bases left unmatched: 2.

The V and J genes are TRBV9 and TRBJ2-3; 7 nucleotides align to TRBD2. Germline CDR1 SGDLS, CDR2 YYNGEE. The CDR3 is 13 amino acids. The V gene end was trimmed by 6 bases and the J gene end by 4 bases; junction bases not matched to a gene: 5. The chain's CDR3 is CASNGGSADTQYF. CDR3 nucleotides: TGTGCCAGCAATGGCGGGAGCGCAGATACGCAGTATTTT. Full variable domain (remainder filled in from reference TRBV9 and TRBJ2-3): DSGVTQTPKHLITATGQRVTLRCSPRSGDLSVYWYQQSLDQGLQFLIQYYNGEERAKGNILERFSAQQFPDLHSELNLSSLELGDSALYFCASNGGSADTQYFGPGTRLTVL.

J is TRBJ1-3 and V is TRBV13; possible D gene TRBD1, 5 bases. Trimming removed 8 bases at V and 0 bases at J, with 14 bases between. This CDR3 has 15 residues. Germline loops: CDR1 PRHDT, CDR2 FYEKMQ (reference sequence). CDR3 sequence: CASAGTFVSGNTIYF. For the CDR3, the DNA is TGTGCCAGCGCCGGGACTTTCGTCTCTGGAAACACCATATATTTT. The full variable domain, with the rest looked up from reference TRBV13 and TRBJ1-3, is AAGVIQSPRHLIKEKRETATLKCYPIPRHDTVYWYQQGPGQDPQFLISFYEKMQSDKGSIPDRFSAQQFSDYHSELNMSSLELGDSALYFCASAGTFVSGNTIYFGEGSWLTVV.

V is TRBV28 and J is TRBJ2-1, with a weak D call TRBD1 (5 bases). Germline assignment: CDR1 MDHEN and CDR2 SYDVKM. The CDR3 consists of 12 residues. Trimming stripped 10 bases from V and 4 bases from J, with 11 bases between. DNA of the CDR3: TGTGCCACCTACGACAGTTACAATGAGCAGTTCTTC. This codes for CATYDSYNEQFF.

CDR3 sequence (DNA): TGTGCCACCAGCAGAGATCCACAGGACTATGGCTACACCTTC. This codes for CATSRDPQDYGYTF. J is TRBJ1-2 and V is TRBV15; D perhaps matches TRBD1 (5 bases). Germline V CDR1 and CDR2: LNHNV, YYDKDF (reference sequence). V shed 0 bases and J shed 3 bases, with 8 bases lying between them. The CDR3 is made up of 14 amino acids. The full variable domain, completed using reference TRBV15 and TRBJ1-2, is DAMVIQNPRYQVTQFGKPVTLSCSQTLNHNVMYWYQQKSSQAPKLLFHYYDKDFNNEADTPDNFQSRRPNTSFCFLDIRSPGLGDTAMYLCATSRDPQDYGYTFGSGTRLTVV.

This clone showed up just once. This chain uses TRBV4-1 with TRBJ1-3, with 10 bases that match TRBD1. V lost 3 bases, J lost 3 bases, and 5 bases stayed unmatched. Germline V CDR1 and CDR2: MGHRA, YSYEKL. The CDR3 covers 16 residues. The CDR3 loop reads CASSQQGQGYGNTIYF. The CDR3, as DNA: TGCGCCAGCAGCCAGCAGGGACAGGGGTATGGAAACACCATATATTTT.

This sequence joins TRBV19 and TRBJ1-2; D gene unclear. CDR3 size: 14 residues. Germline lookup yields CDR1 LNHDA and CDR2 SQIVND (reference sequence). V was pared by 7 bases and J by 2 bases, with 14 bases between. CDR3 in DNA: TGTGCCAGTACCATCGAGAGTCGGAACTATGGCTACACCTTC. Translating gives CASTIESRNYGYTF.

The chain carries TRBV2 and TRBJ1-1; 10 positions match TRBD1. Per germline, CDR1 SNHLY and CDR2 FYNNEI. V lost 10 bases and J lost 5; bases outside the gene matches: 10. This CDR3 contains 14 residues. CDR3 region: CATGRGQGLTEAFF. CDR3 DNA: TGTGCCACCGGCCGGGGACAGGGGTTAACTGAAGCTTTCTTT.

J is TRBJ2-5 and V is TRBV28; D may be TRBD2 (5 bases). The CDR3 extends over 13 amino acids. Germline CDR1 is MDHEN and CDR2 is SYDVKM. The V gene lost 6 bases and the J gene lost 3 bases, with 11 bases spanning the gap. The CDR3 DNA follows: TGTGCCAGCAGGGAGGCCCCAAAAGAGACCCAGTACTTC. Protein product: CASREAPKETQYF.

The CDR3 region has the DNA TGTGCCTGGGGTGGAGGCTCTGGGGCCAACGTCCTGACTTTC. Amino acids: CAWGGGSGANVLTF. The rearrangement links TRBV30 to TRBJ2-6, with D possibly TRBD2 on 5 matching bases. In germline, CDR1 is GTSNPN, CDR2 SVGIG (reference sequence). The CDR3 has 14 amino acids. Trimming took 5 bases from V and 0 from J, leaving 8 bases between them.

The V and J genes are TRBV28 and TRBJ2-7, with D maybe TRBD2 (6 bases). The CDR3 is 17 residues long. V lost 6 bases to trimming and J lost 1 base, with 22 bases between them. Germline V CDR1 and CDR2: MDHEN, SYDVKM. The CDR3 DNA follows: TGTGCCAGCAGCCCCTGGGGGAGCCTAGCGTCATCCTACGAGCAGTACTTC. Its translation: CASSPWGSLASSYEQYF.

The chain combines TRBV4-2 with TRBJ2-1, with 7 bases matching TRBD1. From germline, CDR1 is LGHNA and CDR2 YNFKEQ. The CDR3 spans 16 residues. The V gene end was trimmed by 0 bases and the J gene end by 3 bases; junction bases not matched to a gene: 5. In DNA form, the CDR3 reads TGTGCCAGCAGCCAAGATTTAGGGGGCTTCTACAATGAGCAGTTCTTC. It specifies CASSQDLGGFYNEQFF.

The gene calls are TRBV28 and TRBJ2-7; 10 nucleotides agree with TRBD1. This CDR3 has 15 residues. After removal of 6 bases from V and 4 bases from J, the junction contained 9 bases not matched to a gene. Germline V gives CDR1 MDHEN, CDR2 SYDVKM. The CDR3 region is CASRATGGEKYEQYF. DNA for the CDR3: TGTGCCAGCAGGGCGACAGGGGGCGAGAAATACGAGCAGTACTTC.

The genes are TRBV7-3 and TRBJ2-1, with D possibly TRBD1 on 5 matching bases. CDR1 and CDR2 from the germline V gene are SGHTA and FQGTGA. This CDR3 is 15 amino acids long. V lost 7 bases, J lost 0 bases, and 13 bases lay in between. The CDR3 sequence is CASKETQGSYNEQFF. CDR3 bases: TGTGCCAGCAAAGAAACCCAGGGCTCCTACAATGAGCAGTTCTTC.

This clone has a handful of counts. The chain combines TRBV10-3 with TRBJ1-2; a weak D match, TRBD1 (6 bases). Germline values: CDR1 ENHRY, CDR2 SYGVKD. The CDR3 is 14 residues long. Deletions cut 0 bases from V and 5 bases from J, with 10 bases between. The CDR3 nucleotides are TGTGCCATCAGTGAGTCGCCAGGGGAATATGGCTACACCTTC. This encodes CAISESPGEYGYTF.

The V gene is TRBV5-1, the J gene TRBJ2-7; possibly TRBD1 for D (5 bases). This CDR3 region has 17 residues. CDR1 and CDR2 from the germline V gene are SGHRS and YFSETQ. V lost 7 bases and J 1 base, leaving 24 bases between the germline ends. DNA for the CDR3: TGCGCCAGCCATCCGGACAAGGAGCCCCTGACATCCTACGAGCAGTACTTC. Translating it yields CASHPDKEPLTSYEQYF.

This chain links TRBV5-1 with TRBJ1-1, with a weak D call TRBD1 (6 bases). CDR3 size: 13 residues. In germline, CDR1 is SGHRS, CDR2 YFSETQ. Trimming took off 0 bases at V and 3 bases at J, with 6 bases between the two ends. This CDR3 reads CASSLDRDTEAFF. In DNA, the CDR3 is TGCGCCAGCAGCTTGGACAGGGACACTGAAGCTTTCTTT.

This chain's CDR3 is CASSLALFNEQFF. The CDR3 nucleotides are TGTGCCAGCAGCTTAGCCCTTTTCAATGAGCAGTTCTTC. V gene TRBV11-2 combines with J gene TRBJ2-1; D is ambiguous. Germline loops: CDR1 SGHAT, CDR2 FQNNGV. This CDR3 is 13 amino acids long. Between the trimmed V and J ends, which lost 1 base and 6 bases, there was a span of 7 bases.

This chain connects TRBV7-9 to TRBJ1-1, with D unclear. The V gene's germline CDR1 is SEHNR and CDR2 FQNEAQ (reference sequence). The CDR3 runs 12 residues. Trimming pared 3 bases from V and 8 bases from J, leaving 10 bases between. CDR3 nucleotides: TGTGCCAGCAGCTTCGGAGCGGGGGAAGCTTTCTTT. Its translation: CASSFGAGEAFF.

The chain carries TRBV29-1 and TRBJ2-1; the D gene is possibly TRBD2 (5 bases). CDR1 is SQVTM and CDR2 is ANQGSEA in the germline V gene. V was clipped by 7 bases and J by 6 bases, with 10 bases between them. The CDR3 has 11 residues. This CDR3 reads CSGILANEQFF. DNA for the CDR3: TGCAGCGGAATTCTAGCCAATGAGCAGTTCTTC.

The chain links TRBV11-3 to TRBJ2-5; 7 bases fit TRBD1. This CDR3 is built from 14 residues. Germline lookup yields CDR1 SGHNT and CDR2 YENEEA. Trimming cost V 4 bases and J 4 bases; bases outside gene matches: 6. For the CDR3, the DNA is TGTGCCAGCAGCTCTCCCGGGACAGTAGAGACCCAGTACTTC. Protein sequence: CASSSPGTVETQYF.

The genes are TRBV5-1 and TRBJ1-2; 7 positions match TRBD1. Germline assignment: CDR1 SGHRS and CDR2 YFSETQ. V was clipped by 5 bases and J by 4 bases; unmatched bases: 23. The CDR3 consists of 19 residues. CDR3 coding DNA: TGCGCCAGCAGAAAGGAGGGGACCCCAGGACAGGCGAACTCCTATGGCTACACCTTC. This sequence encodes CASRKEGTPGQANSYGYTF.